This T cell receptor beta chain was sequenced for a study of blood T cell repertoires in COVID-19. CDR1 is MNHNY, CDR2 SVGAGI, per germline (reference sequence). V was cut by 8 bases and J by 8 bases, with 15 bases left in between. This CDR3 comprises 12 residues. TCRdb keeps only in-frame clones here, not all; method: immunoSEQ multiplex PCR. The sample holds hundreds of thousands of clones, approximately 80% seen once. The J gene is TRBJ1-1, the V gene TRBV6-6; tentative D call: TRBD1 (5 bases). Sequencing was performed on peripheral blood. The receptor comes from a woman older than 75 with acute or convalescent COVID-19. In DNA form, the CDR3 reads TGTGCCAGCCTCCCATCCGGGGGGGAAGCTTTCTTT. It specifies CASLPSGGEAFF.